Listed here are 24 T cell receptor beta chains from one sample, sequenced in a study of OX40 agonist ivuxolimab in advanced cancers. TCRdb's copy holds only in-frame clones and misses some; the assay was immunoSEQ multiplex PCR. The sample yields about 86,000 clones, 75% to 95% seen once. The specimen was CD4+ or CD8+ T cells sorted from blood, collected in a trial of the OX40 agonist ivuxolimab. The source of these receptors is an adult with an advanced solid tumor such as melanoma, head and neck, liver or kidney cancer.

The J gene is TRBJ2-2, the V gene TRBV11-2; tentatively, D is TRBD2 (5 bases). The germline CDR1 and CDR2 sequences are SGHAT and FQNNGV. This CDR3 comprises 14 residues. Trimming cost V 9 bases and J 0 bases, with 11 bases left between them. The DNA for the CDR3 is TGTGCCAGTCCAGAGGGCCCGAACACCGGGGAGCTGTTTTTT. Protein product: CASPEGPNTGELFF.

The V call is TRBV29-1, the J call TRBJ2-7, with 16 bases aligning to TRBD2. The CDR3 runs 14 residues. Germline CDR1 is SQVTM and CDR2 is ANQGSEA. V was pared by 7 bases and J by 7 bases, with 7 bases of the junction left unmatched. CDR3 bases: TGCAGCGCTACCGGGACTAGCGGGAGGGGTGAGCAGTACTTC. Its translation is CSATGTSGRGEQYF.

The genes are TRBV7-9 and TRBJ1-2; the D is unclear. CDR1 is SEHNR and CDR2 is FQNEAQ in the germline V gene (reference sequence). CDR3 length: 15 residues. V was shortened by 5 bases and J by 6 bases, with 19 bases between the two germline ends. The chain's CDR3 is CASSVGVGALNGYTF. CDR3 in DNA: TGTGCCAGCAGCGTTGGGGTCGGAGCTCTGAATGGCTACACCTTC.

The chain has TRBV18 and TRBJ2-7, with D unclear. V was pared by 3 bases and J by 3 bases, with 18 bases between. CDR1 KGHSH and CDR2 LQKENI come from the germline V gene. This CDR3 spans 16 amino acids. The CDR3 loop reads CASSPGSAGKLYEQYF. The CDR3 nucleotides read TGTGCCAGCTCACCCGGGTCCGCCGGAAAACTCTACGAGCAGTACTTC.

The chain carries TRBV7-6 and TRBJ1-3, with TRBD1 identical over 7 bases. Germline V CDR1 and CDR2: SGHVS, FNYEAQ. The CDR3 covers 17 residues. V dropped 3 bases and J dropped 8; count of bases not matched to a gene: 16. DNA of the CDR3: TGTGCCAGCAGCTTGACCTATGGGCCCCAGGGGGATCACACCATATATTTT. Translated, it gives CASSLTYGPQGDHTIYF. Full variable domain (rest looked up from reference TRBV7-6 and TRBJ1-3): GAGVSQSPRYKVTKRGQDVALRCDPISGHVSLYWYRQALGQGPEFLTYFNYEAQQDKSGLPNDRFSAERPEGSISTLTIQRTEQRDSAMYRCASSLTYGPQGDHTIYFGEGSWLTVV.

This chain joins TRBV27 and TRBJ2-6, with D unresolved. This CDR3 spans 13 amino acids. V lost 6 bases and J 2 bases, leaving 5 bases between the germline ends. Germline V gene sequence: CDR1 MNHEY, CDR2 SMNVEV (reference sequence). The CDR3 sequence is CASRDPGANVLTF. CDR3 sequence (DNA): TGTGCCAGCAGGGACCCTGGGGCCAACGTCCTGACTTTC.

The chain recombines TRBV5-4 with TRBJ2-3, with D possibly being TRBD2 (6 bases). Germline loops: CDR1 SGHNT, CDR2 YYREEE (reference sequence). The CDR3 runs 16 residues. Trimming left V 4 bases short and J 3 bases short, with 18 bases between. This chain's CDR3 is CASSLPGEQLTDTQYF. The CDR3 bases are TGTGCCAGCAGCCTCCCGGGAGAACAGTTGACAGATACGCAGTATTTT.

This chain uses TRBV13 with TRBJ2-5; the D call may be TRBD1 or TRBD2 (6 bases each). Germline CDR1 reads PRHDT; CDR2 reads FYEKMQ (reference sequence). The CDR3 runs to 16 residues. V lost 5 bases, J lost 1 base, and 17 bases lay in between. The CDR3 nucleotides read TGTGCCAGCAGCCAGGGTTGGGGGGCCTCCCAAGAGACCCAGTACTTC. It encodes CASSQGWGASQETQYF.

The chain combines TRBV29-1 with TRBJ2-1, with TRBD2 matching 9 bases. The CDR3 contains 15 residues. Germline assignment: CDR1 SQVTM and CDR2 ANQGSEA. The junction had 6 bases not matched to a gene; V was cut back by 2 bases and J by 4 bases. The CDR3 is CSVESSGTAYNEQFF. DNA of the CDR3: TGCAGCGTTGAATCTAGCGGGACTGCTTACAATGAGCAGTTCTTC.

This clone has just a few counts. Other DNA sequences in this sample translate to the same CDR3. V is TRBV27 and J is TRBJ2-7; 8 positions agree with TRBD2. The germline V gene encodes CDR1 MNHEY and CDR2 SMNVEV (reference sequence). CDR3 length equals 14 residues. V lost 2 bases to trimming and J lost 1 base; unmatched junction nucleotides: 1. The CDR3 DNA is TGTGCCAGCAGTTTAACTAGCGGTTCCTACGAGCAGTACTTC. It translates to CASSLTSGSYEQYF.

The chain is built from TRBV7-8 and TRBJ1-3, with D possibly being TRBD1 (5 bases). The CDR3 is made up of 14 amino acids. Germline CDR1 is SGHVS and CDR2 is FQNEAQ. The ends were cut back, 5 bases at V and 3 bases at J, with 11 bases in the middle. CDR3 protein: CASSPRVVGNTIYF. CDR3 nucleotides: TGTGCCAGCAGCCCCAGGGTAGTTGGAAACACCATATATTTT.

This clone has only one observation. The V and J genes are TRBV5-1 and TRBJ2-1, with 7 bases identical to TRBD2. Germline CDR1 SGHRS, CDR2 YFSETQ. J lost 0 bases, V lost 4 bases, and 4 bases had no gene match. There are 15 residues in the CDR3. For the CDR3, the DNA is TGCGCCAGCAGCGAAAGCGGGACCTCCTACAATGAGCAGTTCTTC. Its protein product is CASSESGTSYNEQFF.

With regard to this clone: The same CDR3 arises from other DNA sequences in this sample as well. The V call is TRBV30, the J call TRBJ2-5; D gene uncertain. V lost 0 bases and J lost 2, with 16 bases in between. Germline assignment: CDR1 GTSNPN and CDR2 SVGIG (reference sequence). The CDR3 is 16 amino acids. CDR3 in DNA: TGTGCCTGGAGTGTGCTCCTAAACCGACTTCAAGAGACCCAGTACTTC. It translates to CAWSVLLNRLQETQYF.

This sequence joins TRBV6-1 and TRBJ2-7, with D perhaps TRBD2 (6 bases). The CDR3 is 14 residues long. From germline, CDR1 is MNHNS and CDR2 SASEGT. V was clipped by 6 bases and J by 4 bases, with 16 bases between them. For the CDR3, the DNA is TGTGCCAGCAGGGATAGTGGGAGGAGGTACGAGCAGTACTTC. This gives the protein CASRDSGRRYEQYF.

The chain couples TRBV27 to TRBJ2-7; D is perhaps TRBD1 (6 bases). Per germline, CDR1 MNHEY and CDR2 SMNVEV (reference sequence). There are 12 residues in the CDR3. Between the trimmed V and J ends, which lost 5 bases and 3 bases, there was a span of 8 bases. CDR3 residues: CASSRGGYEQYF. CDR3 DNA sequence: TGTGCCAGCAGTCGAGGGGGCTACGAGCAGTACTTC.

The chain carries TRBV5-4 and TRBJ2-7; 10 nucleotides line up with TRBD1. Germline CDR1 is SGHNT and CDR2 is YYREEE (reference sequence). With V trimmed by 4 bases and J by 3 bases, 10 bases remained unmatched. The CDR3 spans 16 residues. The CDR3 region has the DNA TGTGCCAGCAGCCCCGGAGGACAGGGGGGAATCTACGAGCAGTACTTC. It codes for CASSPGGQGGIYEQYF. The full variable domain, in which reference TRBV5-4 and TRBJ2-7 provide the parts outside the CDR3, is ETGVTQSPTHLIKTRGQQVTLRCSSQSGHNTVSWYQQALGQGPQFIFQYYREEENGRGNFPPRFSGLQFPNYSSELNVNALELDDSALYLCASSPGGQGGIYEQYFGPGTRLTVT.

This chain uses TRBV2 with TRBJ2-7, with D tentatively TRBD2 (5 bases). Germline-derived CDR1 and CDR2 are SNHLY and FYNNEI. The V gene lost 7 bases and the J gene lost 2 bases, with 18 bases spanning the gap. The CDR3 runs to 15 residues. CDR3 nucleotide sequence: TGTGCCAGCATTGGGGAGACGTGGGTCGCCTACGAGCAGTACTTC. This encodes CASIGETWVAYEQYF.

The table lists this clone with a count of one. This chain joins TRBV6-1 and TRBJ2-1; D gene uncertain. Germline V gene lookup returns CDR1 MNHNS and CDR2 SASEGT. V was clipped by 10 bases and J by 9 bases, with 13 bases between them. CDR3 length equals 11 residues. CDR3 DNA: TGTGCCACCCCTGCCCCGTTTGAGCAGTTCTTC. Translating gives CATPAPFEQFF.

CDR3 DNA sequence: TGTGCCAGTAGGGGGGCGCGACCTGAAGCTTTCTTT. Amino acids: CASRGARPEAFF. The rearrangement links TRBV27 to TRBJ1-1, with D maybe TRBD1 (6 bases). The CDR3 extends over 12 amino acids. V was pared by 9 bases and J by 6 bases, with 14 bases between. CDR1 is MNHEY and CDR2 is SMNVEV in the germline V gene (reference sequence).

V is TRBV5-1 and J is TRBJ1-6, with no clear D. This CDR3 is built from 18 residues. The germline CDR1 and CDR2 sequences are SGHRS and YFSETQ. V shed 0 bases and J shed 0 bases, with 13 bases lying between them. This chain's CDR3 is CASSLEGIVDSYNSPLHF. The CDR3 DNA is TGCGCCAGCAGCTTGGAAGGAATAGTGGACTCCTATAATTCACCCCTCCACTTT.

This clone was seen once. This chain connects TRBV2 to TRBJ1-1, with D maybe TRBD1 (5 bases). This CDR3 spans 15 amino acids. V was shortened by 2 bases and J by 3 bases, with 13 bases between the two germline ends. The germline V gene has CDR1 SNHLY and CDR2 FYNNEI. The CDR3: CASSESEGWYTEAFF. In DNA, the CDR3 is TGTGCCAGCAGTGAATCGGAGGGGTGGTACACTGAAGCTTTCTTT.

This chain uses TRBV7-8 with TRBJ1-4, with TRBD1 identical over 7 bases. The CDR3 covers 17 residues. Per the germline V gene, CDR1 is SGHVS and CDR2 is FQNEAQ. J gave up 4 bases and V 1 base, and 9 bases lay outside the gene matches. In DNA, the CDR3 is TGTGCCAGCAGCTTAGGACTACAGGGGCGAAATAATGAAAAACTGTTTTTT. This sequence encodes CASSLGLQGRNNEKLFF.

The chain is built from TRBV5-6 and TRBJ2-5; D unresolved. Near its end, the DNA agrees better with TRBJ2-7, so the J call may be wrong. CDR3 size: 11 residues. Germline CDR1 reads SGHDT; CDR2 reads YYEEEE. The CDR3 DNA sequence: TGTGCCAGCAGCTTCGCCCACGAGCAGTACTTC. This encodes CASSFAHEQYF.

The V gene is TRBV27, the J gene TRBJ2-3, with a weak D call TRBD1 (6 bases). The ends were cut back, 5 bases at V and 7 bases at J, with 16 bases in the middle. The germline V gene encodes CDR1 MNHEY and CDR2 SMNVEV (reference sequence). CDR3 length: 14 residues. The CDR3 DNA reads TGTGCCAGCAGTCCCGGGACACCAAGACATACGCAGTATTTT. It specifies CASSPGTPRHTQYF.